This passage covers 14 T cell receptor beta chains from one sample sequenced in a study of shared clonotypes between healthy human individuals (dated by TCRdb to between 2020 and 2021). The library was produced with the immunoSEQ multiplex PCR assay. Held by TCRdb, this immuneACCESS table contains in-frame sequences only and omits some clones. Under half of the omission traces to an unresolved V gene where checked; the cause of the rest is unknown. Here the sample has under 2.5 million clones; approximately 90% occur a single time. The ten largest clonotypes hold 0.3% to 0.4% of the sample. The specimen was naive CD4+ T cells from PBMCs. The cell subset or site label of this sample denotes: CD45RA+ positively selected. These receptors all come from a man between 18 and 29 years old in good health. Some clones in this sample may be carry-over from other donors' samples.

The J gene is TRBJ1-5, the V gene TRBV19; tentatively, D is TRBD1 (6 bases). The CDR3 is made up of 15 amino acids. Trimming shortened V by 7 bases and J by 4 bases, and 17 bases separated the two germline ends. Germline V gene lookup returns CDR1 LNHDA and CDR2 SQIVND (reference sequence). The CDR3 nucleotides read TGTGCCAGTACACCCGGGACACCCATGAATCAGCCCCAGCATTTT. Its translation is CASTPGTPMNQPQHF.

This clone was detected only once. The V and J genes are TRBV6-5 and TRBJ2-7, with a possible D match to TRBD2 (6 bases). Trimming stripped 7 bases from V and 2 bases from J, with 12 bases between. This CDR3 contains 13 residues. CDR1 MNHEY and CDR2 SVGAGI come from the germline V gene. The CDR3 loop is CASTQSGAYEQYF. The CDR3 nucleotides read TGTGCCAGCACCCAATCGGGGGCCTACGAGCAGTACTTC.

The chain carries TRBV7-9 and TRBJ2-5; D assignment may be TRBD1 or TRBD2 (5 bases each). Trimming shortened V by 3 bases and J by 3 bases, and 17 bases separated the two germline ends. The CDR3 totals 16 residues. Germline V CDR1 and CDR2: SEHNR, FQNEAQ (reference sequence). CDR3: CASSLYRDPQKETQYF. DNA for the CDR3: TGTGCCAGCAGCTTGTACCGGGACCCTCAAAAAGAGACCCAGTACTTC.

This clone was picked up one time. The rearrangement joins TRBV15 to TRBJ2-2; TRBD2 aligns across 11 bases. This CDR3 contains 18 residues. Trimming at V came to 0 bases and at J to 5 bases, leaving 8 bases not matched to a gene. Germline V gene sequence: CDR1 LNHNV, CDR2 YYDKDF (reference sequence). In nucleotides, the CDR3 is TGTGCCACCAGCAGAGATGTCAGACTAGCGGGATGGACCGGGGAGCTGTTTTTT. Residues: CATSRDVRLAGWTGELFF.

The V and J genes are TRBV28 and TRBJ1-2; possible D gene TRBD1, 6 bases. CDR1 is MDHEN, CDR2 SYDVKM, per germline. V lost 5 bases and J lost 3, with 16 bases in between. This CDR3 has 15 residues. CDR3 loop: CASSPGGATDYGYTF. Here the CDR3 DNA reads TGTGCCAGCAGTCCTGGGGGGGCGACAGACTATGGCTACACCTTC.

This chain links TRBV5-1 with TRBJ2-5; 9 bases agree with TRBD2. This CDR3 spans 14 amino acids. From germline, CDR1 is SGHRS and CDR2 YFSETQ. V lost 4 bases and J lost 3; bases outside the gene matches: 4. CDR3 amino acids: CASSAGGAEETQYF. CDR3 DNA: TGCGCCAGCAGCGCGGGGGGGGCGGAAGAGACCCAGTACTTC.

The chain combines TRBV10-3 with TRBJ1-4; the D gene is possibly TRBD1 (5 bases). V was pared by 0 bases and J by 7 bases, with 15 bases between. The CDR3 loop spans 16 amino acids. From germline, CDR1 is ENHRY and CDR2 SYGVKD. Here the CDR3 DNA reads TGTGCCATCAGTGAGTCTTTTAGAGGGGTCGGTGAAAAACTGTTTTTT. It codes for CAISESFRGVGEKLFF.

The V call is TRBV18, the J call TRBJ1-1; 7 bases map to TRBD1. Germline CDR1 and CDR2: KGHSH and LQKENI. Losses at the gene ends were 4 bases for V and 4 bases for J; bases not matched to a gene: 3. This CDR3 contains 13 residues. The CDR3 here is CASSQRDSTEAFF. The CDR3 bases are TGTGCCAGCTCACAAAGGGACAGCACTGAAGCTTTCTTT.

The chain uses TRBV30 and TRBJ1-3; D uncertain. V lost 5 bases, J lost 4 bases, and 21 bases lay in between. Germline V gene sequence: CDR1 GTSNPN, CDR2 SVGIG (reference sequence). The CDR3 is 16 amino acids. This chain's CDR3 is CAWGPLEQAIGNTIYF. Written as DNA, the CDR3 is TGTGCCTGGGGCCCCCTGGAACAAGCCATAGGAAACACCATATATTTT.

The V call is TRBV5-4, the J call TRBJ2-3, with TRBD2 matching 11 bases. CDR1 and CDR2 (germline): SGHNT, YYREEE (reference sequence). CDR3 length equals 18 residues. V was clipped by 4 bases and J by 4 bases; unmatched bases: 14. The CDR3 nucleotides read TGTGCCAGCAGCCGCGGGGCCCCCCTAGCGGGAGGCCCAGATACGCAGTATTTT. This translates into CASSRGAPLAGGPDTQYF.

The chain couples TRBV6-5 to TRBJ2-2; D could derive from TRBD1 or TRBD2 (5 bases each). V was pared by 7 bases and J by 8 bases, with 14 bases between. Germline V gene sequence: CDR1 MNHEY, CDR2 SVGAGI. This CDR3 comprises 13 residues. CDR3 DNA: TGTGCCAGCACCCGGGACCCCGCGGGGGAGCTGTTTTTT. Translated: CASTRDPAGELFF.

This chain uses TRBV5-6 with TRBJ1-2; 7 nucleotides line up with TRBD1. Germline trimming cut 4 bases from V and 4 bases from J; bases unmatched to any gene: 16. This CDR3 is 17 amino acids long. Germline CDR1 is SGHDT and CDR2 is YYEEEE. As DNA, the CDR3 is TGTGCCAGCAGCCCCTACCTCAGGGGGAGGCCAATCTATGGCTACACCTTC. Its protein product is CASSPYLRGRPIYGYTF.

The gene calls are TRBV28 and TRBJ2-1; maybe TRBD1 (5 bases). Trimming cost V 5 bases and J 9 bases, with 14 bases left between them. This CDR3 spans 13 amino acids. CDR1 is MDHEN and CDR2 is SYDVKM in the germline V gene. CDR3 bases: TGTGCCAGCAGTCCGCCGGCTAGGGGTGAGCAGTTCTTC. Protein: CASSPPARGEQFF.

The J gene is TRBJ1-4, the V gene TRBV29-1; tentatively, D is TRBD1 (6 bases). The CDR3 covers 14 residues. V lost 5 bases, J lost 8 bases, and 18 bases lay in between. Germline assignment: CDR1 SQVTM and CDR2 ANQGSEA. The CDR3 here is CSVSTGTTREKLFF. The DNA of the CDR3 is TGCAGCGTTTCTACCGGGACAACGCGCGAAAAACTGTTTTTT. Based on the CDR3 plus reference TRBV29-1 and TRBJ1-4, the full variable domain is SAVISQKPSRDICQRGTSLTIQCQVDSQVTMMFWYRQQPGQSLTLIATANQGSEATYESGFVIDKFPISRPNLTFSTLTVSNMSPEDSSIYLCSVSTGTTREKLFFGSGTQLSVL.